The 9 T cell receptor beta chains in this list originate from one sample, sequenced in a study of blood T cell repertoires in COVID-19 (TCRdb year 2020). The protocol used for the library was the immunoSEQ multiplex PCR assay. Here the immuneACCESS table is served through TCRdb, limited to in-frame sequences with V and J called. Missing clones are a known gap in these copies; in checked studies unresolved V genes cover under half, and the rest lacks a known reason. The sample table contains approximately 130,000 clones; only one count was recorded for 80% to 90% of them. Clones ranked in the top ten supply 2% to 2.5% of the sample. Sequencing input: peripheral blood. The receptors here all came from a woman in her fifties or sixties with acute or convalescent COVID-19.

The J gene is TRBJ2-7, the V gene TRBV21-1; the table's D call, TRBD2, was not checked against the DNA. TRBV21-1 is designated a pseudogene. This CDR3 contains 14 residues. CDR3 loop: CASGVRGRAGEQYF. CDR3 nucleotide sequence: TGTGCCAGCGGTGTGCGGGGAAGGGCTGGCGAGCAGTACTTC.

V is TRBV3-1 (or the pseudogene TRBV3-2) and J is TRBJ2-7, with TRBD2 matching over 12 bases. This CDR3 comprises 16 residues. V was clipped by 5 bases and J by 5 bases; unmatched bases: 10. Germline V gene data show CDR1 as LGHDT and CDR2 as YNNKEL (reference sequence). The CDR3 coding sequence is TGTGCCAGCAGCGAAGGTCCTAGCGGGAGGGCCAACGAGCAGTACTTC. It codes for CASSEGPSGRANEQYF.

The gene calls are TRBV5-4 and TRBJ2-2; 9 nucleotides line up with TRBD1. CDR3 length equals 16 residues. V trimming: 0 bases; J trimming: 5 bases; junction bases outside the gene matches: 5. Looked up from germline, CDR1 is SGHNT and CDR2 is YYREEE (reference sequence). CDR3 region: CASSLEQGARTGELFF. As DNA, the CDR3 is TGTGCCAGCAGCTTGGAACAGGGGGCGAGAACCGGGGAGCTGTTTTTT.

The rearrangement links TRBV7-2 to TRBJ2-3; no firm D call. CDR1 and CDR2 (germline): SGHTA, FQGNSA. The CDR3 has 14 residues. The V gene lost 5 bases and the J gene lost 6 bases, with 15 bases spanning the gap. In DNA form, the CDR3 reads TGTGCCAGCAGCCCCGGCGACATAATGGATACGCAGTATTTT. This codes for CASSPGDIMDTQYF.

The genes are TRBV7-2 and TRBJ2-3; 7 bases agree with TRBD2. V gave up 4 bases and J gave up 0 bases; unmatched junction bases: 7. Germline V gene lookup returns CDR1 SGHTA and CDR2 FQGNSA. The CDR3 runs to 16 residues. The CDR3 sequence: CASSSPGLPSTDTQYF. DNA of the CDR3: TGTGCCAGCAGCTCTCCGGGACTACCTAGCACAGATACGCAGTATTTT. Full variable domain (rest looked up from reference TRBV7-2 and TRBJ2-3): GAGVSQSPSNKVTEKGKDVELRCDPISGHTALYWYRQSLGQGLEFLIYFQGNSAPDKSGLPSDRFSAERTGGSVSTLTIQRTQQEDSAVYLCASSSPGLPSTDTQYFGPGTRLTVL.

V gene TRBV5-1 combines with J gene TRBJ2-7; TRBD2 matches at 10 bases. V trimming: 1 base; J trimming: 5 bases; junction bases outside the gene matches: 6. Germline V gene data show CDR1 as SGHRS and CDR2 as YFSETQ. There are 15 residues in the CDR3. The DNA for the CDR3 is TGCGCCAGCAGCTTGTCGTCTAGCGGGAGCGACGAGCAGTACTTC. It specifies CASSLSSSGSDEQYF.

In DNA form, the CDR3 reads TGTGCCACCAGTGATTGGGCGGGCGACGAGCAGTACTTC. This gives the protein CATSDWAGDEQYF. The J gene is TRBJ2-7, the V gene TRBV24-1, with a weak D call TRBD2 (5 bases). V was clipped by 2 bases and J by 5 bases, with 9 bases between them. The CDR3 extends over 13 amino acids. Per germline, CDR1 KGHDR and CDR2 SFDVKD.

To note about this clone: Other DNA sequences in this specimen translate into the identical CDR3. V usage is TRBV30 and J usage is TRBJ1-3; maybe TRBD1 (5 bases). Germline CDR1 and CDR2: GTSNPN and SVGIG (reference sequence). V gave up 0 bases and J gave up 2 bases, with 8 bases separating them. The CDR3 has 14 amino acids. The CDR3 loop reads CAWSVGGTGNTIYF. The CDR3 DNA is TGTGCCTGGAGTGTGGGGGGGACTGGAAACACCATATATTTT.

The CDR3 bases are TGTGCCAGCTCACCCAGACAGCTGGAATCACCCCTCCACTTT. As protein: CASSPRQLESPLHF. The genes are TRBV18 and TRBJ1-6, with D possibly matching TRBD1 (5 bases). V lost 3 bases, J lost 10 bases, and 13 bases lay in between. The CDR3 extends over 14 amino acids. CDR1 and CDR2 (germline): KGHSH, LQKENI.